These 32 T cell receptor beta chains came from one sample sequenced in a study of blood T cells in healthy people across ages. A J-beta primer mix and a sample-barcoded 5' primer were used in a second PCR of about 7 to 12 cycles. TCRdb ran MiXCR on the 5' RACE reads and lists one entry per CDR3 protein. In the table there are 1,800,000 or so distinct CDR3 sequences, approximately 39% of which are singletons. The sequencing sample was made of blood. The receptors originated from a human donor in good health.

CDR3 DNA: TGTGCCAGCAGGCCCAGCCAAGGGGACAATGAGCAGTTCTTC. Translation: CASRPSQGDNEQFF. The V call is TRBV7-6, the J call TRBJ2-1; a weak D match, TRBD1 (5 bases). Germline V gene sequence: CDR1 SGHVS, CDR2 FNYEAQ. The length of the CDR3 is 14 residues. Trimming removed 6 bases from V and 5 bases from J, with 14 bases in between.

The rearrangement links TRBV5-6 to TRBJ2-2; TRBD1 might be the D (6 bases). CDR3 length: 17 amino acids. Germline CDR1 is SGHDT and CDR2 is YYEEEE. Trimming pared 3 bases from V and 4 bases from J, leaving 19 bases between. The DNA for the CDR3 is TGTGCCAGCAGCTCGGCTGCCCGACAGGAGCTCACCGGGGAGCTGTTTTTT. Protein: CASSSAARQELTGELFF.

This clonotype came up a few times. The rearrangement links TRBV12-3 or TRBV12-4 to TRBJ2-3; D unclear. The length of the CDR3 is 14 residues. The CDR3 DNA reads TGTGTCAGTCGTAAGGGATCGGTCACAGATACGCAGTATTTT. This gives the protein CVSRKGSVTDTQYF.

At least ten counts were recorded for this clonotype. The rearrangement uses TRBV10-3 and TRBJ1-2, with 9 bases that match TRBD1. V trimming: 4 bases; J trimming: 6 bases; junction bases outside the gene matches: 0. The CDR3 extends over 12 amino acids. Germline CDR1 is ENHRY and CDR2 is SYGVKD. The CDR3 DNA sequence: TGTGCCATCAGTGGGACAGGGGATGGCTACACCTTC. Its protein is CAISGTGDGYTF.

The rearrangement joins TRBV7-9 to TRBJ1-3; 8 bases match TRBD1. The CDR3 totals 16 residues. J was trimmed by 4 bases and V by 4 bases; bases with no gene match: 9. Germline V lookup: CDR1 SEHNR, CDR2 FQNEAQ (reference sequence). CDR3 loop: CASSSPTGATGNTIYF. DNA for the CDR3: TGTGCCAGCAGCTCGCCGACAGGGGCTACCGGAAACACCATATATTTT.

CDR3 coding DNA: TGTGCCAGCAGTTACTCGAGAGTAGGGGCCGAGCAGTACTTC. This encodes CASSYSRVGAEQYF. The V call is TRBV6-6, the J call TRBJ2-4, with a possible D match to TRBD1 (5 bases). The closer fit of TRBJ2-7 to the DNA end suggests the J call may be wrong. The CDR3 is 14 residues long. Germline CDR1 and CDR2: MNHNY and SVGAGI (reference sequence).

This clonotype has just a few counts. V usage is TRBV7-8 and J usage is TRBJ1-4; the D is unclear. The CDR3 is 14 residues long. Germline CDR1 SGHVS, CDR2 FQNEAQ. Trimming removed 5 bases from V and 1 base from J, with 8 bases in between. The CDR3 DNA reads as TGTGCCAGCAGCCGCAGGAAAACTAATGAAAAACTGTTTTTT. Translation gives CASSRRKTNEKLFF.

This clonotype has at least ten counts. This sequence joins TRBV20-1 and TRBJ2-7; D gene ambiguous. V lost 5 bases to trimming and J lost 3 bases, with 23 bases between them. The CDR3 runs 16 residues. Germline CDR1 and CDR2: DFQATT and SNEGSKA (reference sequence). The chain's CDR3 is CSAPRNDGPNFYEQYF. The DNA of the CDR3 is TGCAGTGCTCCACGCAACGACGGACCAAATTTCTACGAGCAGTACTTC.

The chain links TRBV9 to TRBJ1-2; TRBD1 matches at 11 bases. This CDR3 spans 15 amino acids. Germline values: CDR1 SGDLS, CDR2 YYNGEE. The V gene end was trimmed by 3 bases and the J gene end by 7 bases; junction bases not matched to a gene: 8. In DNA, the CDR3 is TGTGCCAGCAGCGCCATGGACAGGGGGCGACTTGGCTACACCTTC. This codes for CASSAMDRGRLGYTF.

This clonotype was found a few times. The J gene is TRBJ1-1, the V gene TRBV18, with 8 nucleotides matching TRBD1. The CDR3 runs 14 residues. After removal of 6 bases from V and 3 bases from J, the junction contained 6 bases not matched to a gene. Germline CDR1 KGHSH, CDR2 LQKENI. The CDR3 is CASSPGDRYTEAFF. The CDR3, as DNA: TGTGCCAGCTCCCCCGGGGACAGGTACACTGAAGCTTTCTTT.

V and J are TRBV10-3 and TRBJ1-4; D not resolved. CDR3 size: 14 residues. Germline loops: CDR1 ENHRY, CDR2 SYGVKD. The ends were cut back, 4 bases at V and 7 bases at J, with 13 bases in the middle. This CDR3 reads CAISAQNSGEKLFF. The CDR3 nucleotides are TGTGCCATCAGTGCTCAAAACTCGGGTGAAAAACTGTTTTTT.

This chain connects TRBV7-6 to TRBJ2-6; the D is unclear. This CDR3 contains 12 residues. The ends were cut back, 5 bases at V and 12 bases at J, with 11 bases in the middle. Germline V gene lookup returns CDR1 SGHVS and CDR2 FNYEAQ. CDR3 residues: CASSPILSVLTF. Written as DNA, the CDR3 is TGTGCCAGCAGCCCTATTCTATCCGTCCTGACTTTC.

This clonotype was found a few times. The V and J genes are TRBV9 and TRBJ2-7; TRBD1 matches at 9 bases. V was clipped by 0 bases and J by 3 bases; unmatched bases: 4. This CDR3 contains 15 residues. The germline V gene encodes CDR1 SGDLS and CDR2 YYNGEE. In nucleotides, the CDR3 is TGTGCCAGCAGCGTAGAAGGGACAGGGAACTACGAGCAGTACTTC. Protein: CASSVEGTGNYEQYF.

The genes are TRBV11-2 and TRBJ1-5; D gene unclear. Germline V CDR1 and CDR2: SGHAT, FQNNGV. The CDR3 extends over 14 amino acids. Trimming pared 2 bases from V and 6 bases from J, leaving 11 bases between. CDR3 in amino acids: CASSLKVGSQPQHF. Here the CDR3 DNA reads TGTGCCAGCAGCTTAAAAGTTGGGAGTCAGCCCCAGCATTTT.

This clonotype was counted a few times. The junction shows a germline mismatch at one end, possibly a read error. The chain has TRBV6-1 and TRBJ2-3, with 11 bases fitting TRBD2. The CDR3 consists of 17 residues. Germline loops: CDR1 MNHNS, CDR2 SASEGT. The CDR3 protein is CTSSRRGSGGGTDTQYF. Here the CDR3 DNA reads TGTACCAGCAGTCGACGAGGTAGCGGGGGGGGCACAGATACGCAGTATTTT.

The CDR3 loop reads CASRWDAQTETQYF. In DNA, the CDR3 is TGTGCTAGTAGGTGGGACGCCCAGACGGAGACCCAGTACTTC. The rearrangement links TRBV12-5 to TRBJ2-5, with D perhaps given as TRBD1 or TRBD2 (5 bases each). CDR1 is LGHNT and CDR2 is FRNRAP in the germline V gene. The CDR3 length is 14 residues. Trimming cost V 8 bases and J 5 bases, with 18 bases left between them.

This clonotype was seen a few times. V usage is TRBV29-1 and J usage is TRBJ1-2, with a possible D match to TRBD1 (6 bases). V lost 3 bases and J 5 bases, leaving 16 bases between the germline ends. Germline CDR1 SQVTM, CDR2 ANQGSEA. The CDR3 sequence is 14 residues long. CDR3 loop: CSVDFDTRGYGYTF. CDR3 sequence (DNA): TGCAGCGTTGATTTTGACACTAGGGGGTATGGCTACACCTTC.

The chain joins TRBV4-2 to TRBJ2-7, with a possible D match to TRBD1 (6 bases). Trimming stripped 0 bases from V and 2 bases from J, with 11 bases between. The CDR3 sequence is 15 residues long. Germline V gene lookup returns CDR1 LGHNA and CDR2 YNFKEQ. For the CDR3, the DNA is TGTGCCAGCAGCCAAGAACATCGACAGGCCTACGAGCAGTACTTC. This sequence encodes CASSQEHRQAYEQYF.

The CDR3 DNA reads as TGTGCCAGCAACAGACAGGGGCCCGAAGCTTTCTTT. Protein product: CASNRQGPEAFF. V is TRBV2 and J is TRBJ1-1, with TRBD1 identical over 8 bases. From germline, CDR1 is SNHLY and CDR2 FYNNEI. V was pared by 7 bases and J by 8 bases, with 6 bases of the junction left unmatched. This CDR3 spans 12 amino acids.

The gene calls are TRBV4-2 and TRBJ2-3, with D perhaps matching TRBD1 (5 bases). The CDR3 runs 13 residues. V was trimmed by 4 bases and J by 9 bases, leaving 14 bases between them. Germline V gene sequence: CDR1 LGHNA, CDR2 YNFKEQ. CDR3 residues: CASSPSTPGTQYF. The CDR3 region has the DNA TGTGCCAGCAGCCCCTCGACCCCAGGGACGCAGTATTTT.

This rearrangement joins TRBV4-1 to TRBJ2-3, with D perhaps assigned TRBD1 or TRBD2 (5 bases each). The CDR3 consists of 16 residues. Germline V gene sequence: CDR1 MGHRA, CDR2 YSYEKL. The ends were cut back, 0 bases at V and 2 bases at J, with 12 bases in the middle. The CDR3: CASSQDPQGVTDTQYF. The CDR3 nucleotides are TGCGCCAGCAGCCAAGATCCGCAGGGAGTCACAGATACGCAGTATTTT.

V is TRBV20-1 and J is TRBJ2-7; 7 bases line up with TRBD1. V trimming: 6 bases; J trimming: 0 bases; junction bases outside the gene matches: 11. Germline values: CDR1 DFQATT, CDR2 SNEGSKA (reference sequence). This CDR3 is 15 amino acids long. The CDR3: CSAPRHTGDSYEQYF. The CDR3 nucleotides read TGCAGTGCCCCCCGTCATACAGGGGACTCCTACGAGCAGTACTTC.

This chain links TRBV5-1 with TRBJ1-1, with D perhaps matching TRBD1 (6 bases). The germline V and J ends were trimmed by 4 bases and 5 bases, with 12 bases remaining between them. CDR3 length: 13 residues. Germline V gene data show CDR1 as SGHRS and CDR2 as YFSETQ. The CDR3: CASSMAGQTEAFF. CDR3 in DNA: TGCGCCAGCAGCATGGCAGGACAGACTGAAGCTTTCTTT.

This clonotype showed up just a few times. As DNA, the CDR3 is TGTGCCACCAGCAGGGGTGGATCCAATTACGAGCAGTACTTC. Translation: CATSRGGSNYEQYF. This rearrangement joins TRBV15 to TRBJ2-7; D gene uncertain. The CDR3 loop spans 14 amino acids. Trimming pared 3 bases from V and 4 bases from J, leaving 13 bases between. Per germline, CDR1 LNHNV and CDR2 YYDKDF (reference sequence).

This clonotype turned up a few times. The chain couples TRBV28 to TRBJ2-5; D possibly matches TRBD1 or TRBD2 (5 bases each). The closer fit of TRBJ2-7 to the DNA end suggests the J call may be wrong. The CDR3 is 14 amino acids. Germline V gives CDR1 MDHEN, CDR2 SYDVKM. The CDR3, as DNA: TGTGCCAGCAGTACGCCTGGCAGGGAGAGCGAGCAGTACTTC. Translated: CASSTPGRESEQYF.

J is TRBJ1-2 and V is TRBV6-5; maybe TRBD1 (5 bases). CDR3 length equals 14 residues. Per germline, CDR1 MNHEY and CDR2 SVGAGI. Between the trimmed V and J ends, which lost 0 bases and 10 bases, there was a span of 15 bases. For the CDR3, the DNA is TGTGCCAGCAGTTACTCGTCCAGGGCCAGTGACTACACCTTC. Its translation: CASSYSSRASDYTF.

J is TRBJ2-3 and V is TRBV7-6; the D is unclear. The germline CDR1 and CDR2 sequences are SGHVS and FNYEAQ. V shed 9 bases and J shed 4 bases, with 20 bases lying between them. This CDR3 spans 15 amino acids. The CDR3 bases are TGTGCCAGTGCGACCGGTAATCTATCCGCAGATACGCAGTATTTT. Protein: CASATGNLSADTQYF.

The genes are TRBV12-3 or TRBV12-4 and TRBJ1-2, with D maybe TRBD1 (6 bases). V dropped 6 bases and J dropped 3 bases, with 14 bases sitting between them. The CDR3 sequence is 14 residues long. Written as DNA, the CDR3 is TGTGCCAGCAGAAGGACAGACTCTGACTATGGCTACACCTTC. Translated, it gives CASRRTDSDYGYTF.

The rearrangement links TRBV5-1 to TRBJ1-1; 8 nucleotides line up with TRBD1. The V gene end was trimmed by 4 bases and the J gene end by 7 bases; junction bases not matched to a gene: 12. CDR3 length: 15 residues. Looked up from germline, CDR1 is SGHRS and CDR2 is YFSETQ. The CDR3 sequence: CASSPQTGVGIEAFF. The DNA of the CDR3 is TGCGCCAGCAGCCCACAGACAGGGGTTGGCATTGAAGCTTTCTTT. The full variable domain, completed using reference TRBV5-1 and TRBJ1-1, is KAGVTQTPRYLIKTRGQQVTLSCSPISGHRSVSWYQQTPGQGLQFLFEYFSETQRNKGNFPGRFSGRQFSNSRSEMNVSTLELGDSALYLCASSPQTGVGIEAFFGQGTRLTVV.

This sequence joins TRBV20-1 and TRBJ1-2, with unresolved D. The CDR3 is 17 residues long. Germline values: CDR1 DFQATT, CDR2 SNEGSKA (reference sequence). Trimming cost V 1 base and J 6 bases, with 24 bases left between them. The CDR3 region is CSARGERARWQRDGYTF. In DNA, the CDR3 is TGCAGTGCTAGAGGTGAGAGGGCCCGGTGGCAGCGGGATGGCTACACCTTC.

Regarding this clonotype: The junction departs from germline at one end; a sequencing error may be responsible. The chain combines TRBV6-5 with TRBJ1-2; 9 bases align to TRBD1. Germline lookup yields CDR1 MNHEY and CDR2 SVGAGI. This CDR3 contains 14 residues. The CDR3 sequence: CAGRRDRGGYGYTF. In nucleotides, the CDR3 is TGTGCCGGCAGGCGAGACAGGGGGGGTTATGGCTACACCTTC.

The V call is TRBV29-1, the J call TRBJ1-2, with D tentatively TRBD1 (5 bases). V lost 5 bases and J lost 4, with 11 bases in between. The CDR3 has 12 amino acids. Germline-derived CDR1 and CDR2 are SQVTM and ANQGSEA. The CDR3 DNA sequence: TGCAGCGTTCTCTCAGGGCGCTATGGCTACACCTTC. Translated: CSVLSGRYGYTF.